A few counts support the clone carrying this T cell receptor (beta chain). Its antigen is currently unknown. The data are from a study of CD8+CD57+ T cells in acquired aplastic anemia. The authors sequenced patients whose flow cytometry had shown CD8+CD57+ cell expansion. Severe acquired aplastic anemia was the diagnosis recorded for all patients. Genomic DNA, the template, was used for profiling of the TCR beta VDJ and CDR3. TCRdb redid the calling of the reads with MiXCR, one entry per CDR3 protein. The sample has approximately 190,000 distinct CDR3 sequences, roughly half seen once. CDR1 and CDR2 (germline): MDHEN, SYDVKM. J gave up 4 bases and V 6 bases, and 6 bases lay outside the gene matches. The CDR3 is 15 residues long. The study, taken as a whole, reports: There were about 27 CD8+ CDR3 sequences that occurred in both patients and controls.

The gene calls are TRBV28 and TRBJ2-6, with 7 bases that match TRBD1. Sample: sorted CD4+, CD8+, or CD8+CD57+ T cells (not recorded which) from PBMCs. The receptor was derived from a human donor with aplastic anemia. This chain's CDR3 is CASRSTGDGANVLTF. CDR3 nucleotide sequence: TGTGCCAGCAGGAGCACAGGGGACGGGGCCAACGTCCTGACTTTC.